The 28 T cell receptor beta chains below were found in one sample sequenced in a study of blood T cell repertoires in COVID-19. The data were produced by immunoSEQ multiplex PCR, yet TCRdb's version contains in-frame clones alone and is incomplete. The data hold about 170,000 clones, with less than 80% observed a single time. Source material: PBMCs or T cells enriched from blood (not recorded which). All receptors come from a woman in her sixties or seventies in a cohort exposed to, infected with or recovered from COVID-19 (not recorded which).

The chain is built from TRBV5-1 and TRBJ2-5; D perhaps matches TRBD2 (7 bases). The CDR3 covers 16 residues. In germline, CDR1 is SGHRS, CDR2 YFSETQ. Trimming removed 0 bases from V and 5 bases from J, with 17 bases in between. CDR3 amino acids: CASSLEGRGTWETQYF. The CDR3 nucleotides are TGCGCCAGCAGCTTGGAAGGGAGGGGGACCTGGGAGACCCAGTACTTC.

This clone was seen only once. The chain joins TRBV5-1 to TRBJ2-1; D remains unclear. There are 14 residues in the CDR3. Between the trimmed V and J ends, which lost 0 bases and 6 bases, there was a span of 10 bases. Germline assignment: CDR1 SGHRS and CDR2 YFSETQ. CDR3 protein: CASSLDIPRNEQFF. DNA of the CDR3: TGCGCCAGCAGCTTGGACATTCCTCGCAATGAGCAGTTCTTC.

CDR3 DNA: TGTGCCAGCAGTTACAAGGGGGCAGCGGGAAACACCATATATTTT. This encodes CASSYKGAAGNTIYF. The chain recombines TRBV6-6 with TRBJ1-3, with TRBD1 matching over 7 bases. V shed 2 bases, J shed 4 bases, and the junction held 5 bases outside the gene matches. CDR3 length: 15 amino acids. Germline V gives CDR1 MNHNY, CDR2 SVGAGI (reference sequence).

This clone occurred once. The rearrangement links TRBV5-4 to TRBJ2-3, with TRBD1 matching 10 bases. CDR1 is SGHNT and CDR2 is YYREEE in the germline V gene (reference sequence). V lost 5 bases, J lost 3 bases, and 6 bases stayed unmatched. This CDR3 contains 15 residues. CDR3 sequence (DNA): TGTGCCAGCAGTTGGGACAGGGGAGGTACAGATACGCAGTATTTT. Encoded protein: CASSWDRGGTDTQYF.

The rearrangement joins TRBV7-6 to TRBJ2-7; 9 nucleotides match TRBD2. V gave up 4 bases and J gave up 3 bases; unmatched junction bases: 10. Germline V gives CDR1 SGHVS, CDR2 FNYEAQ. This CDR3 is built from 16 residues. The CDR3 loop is CASSSPLTSGYYEQYF. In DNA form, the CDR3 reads TGTGCCAGCAGCTCCCCCTTGACTAGCGGTTACTACGAGCAGTACTTC.

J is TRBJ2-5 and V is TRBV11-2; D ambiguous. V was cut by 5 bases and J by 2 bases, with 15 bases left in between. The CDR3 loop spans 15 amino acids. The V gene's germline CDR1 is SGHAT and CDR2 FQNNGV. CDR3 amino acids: CASSLITRIQETQYF. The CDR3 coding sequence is TGTGCCAGCAGCCTGATTACGCGAATACAAGAGACCCAGTACTTC.

The CDR3 reads CASSPGTGNSPLHF. Written as DNA, the CDR3 is TGTGCCAGCAGCCCCGGGACAGGGAATTCACCCCTCCACTTT. The chain combines TRBV5-4 with TRBJ1-6; TRBD1 matches 9 bases. Trimming took 4 bases from V and 7 from J; bases not matched to a gene: 3. The CDR3 has 14 amino acids. Germline-derived CDR1 and CDR2 are SGHNT and YYREEE (reference sequence).

CDR3 residues: CASSYDSRGETQYF. The CDR3 nucleotides read TGCGCCAGCAGCTACGACAGCCGAGGAGAGACCCAGTACTTC. The chain employs TRBV5-1 and TRBJ2-5; D possibly corresponds to TRBD1 (5 bases). Germline lookup yields CDR1 SGHRS and CDR2 YFSETQ. V lost 3 bases, J lost 4 bases, and 13 bases lay in between. The CDR3 length is 14 residues.

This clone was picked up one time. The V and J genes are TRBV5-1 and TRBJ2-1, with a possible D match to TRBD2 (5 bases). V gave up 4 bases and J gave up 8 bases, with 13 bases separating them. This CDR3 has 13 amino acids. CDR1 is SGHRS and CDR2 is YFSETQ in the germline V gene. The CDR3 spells CASSLETNHEQFF. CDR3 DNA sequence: TGCGCCAGCAGCCTGGAGACTAATCATGAGCAGTTCTTC.

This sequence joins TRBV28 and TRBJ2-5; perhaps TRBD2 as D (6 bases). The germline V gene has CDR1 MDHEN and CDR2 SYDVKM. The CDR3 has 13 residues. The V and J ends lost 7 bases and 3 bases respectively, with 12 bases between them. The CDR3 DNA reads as TGTGCCAGCACCTTTGGACTAAAAGAGACCCAGTACTTC. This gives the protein CASTFGLKETQYF.

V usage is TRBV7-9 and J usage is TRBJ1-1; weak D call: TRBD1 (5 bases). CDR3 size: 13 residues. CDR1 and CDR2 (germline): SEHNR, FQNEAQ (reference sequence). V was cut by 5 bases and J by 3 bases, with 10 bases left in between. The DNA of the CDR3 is TGTGCCAGCAGCAGTGGACACTACACTGAAGCTTTCTTT. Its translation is CASSSGHYTEAFF.

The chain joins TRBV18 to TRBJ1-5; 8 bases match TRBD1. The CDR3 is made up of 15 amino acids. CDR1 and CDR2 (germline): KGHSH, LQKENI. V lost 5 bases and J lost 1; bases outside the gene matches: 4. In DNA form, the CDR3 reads TGTGCCAGCTCAGAGACAGGGGTAAGCAATCAGCCCCAGCATTTT. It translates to CASSETGVSNQPQHF.

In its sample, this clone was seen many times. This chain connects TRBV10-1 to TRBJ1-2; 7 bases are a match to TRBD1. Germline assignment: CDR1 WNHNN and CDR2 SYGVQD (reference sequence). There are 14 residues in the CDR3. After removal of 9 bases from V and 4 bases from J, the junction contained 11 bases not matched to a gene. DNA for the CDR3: TGCGCCAGGGACGGACAGGTGGGCGGCTATGGCTACACCTTC. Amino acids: CARDGQVGGYGYTF.

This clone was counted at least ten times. The CDR3, as DNA: TGTGCCAGCAGCTTCAACTATTACAATGAGCAGTTCTTC. Amino acid sequence: CASSFNYYNEQFF. The rearrangement joins TRBV7-9 to TRBJ2-1, with D hard to call. Germline lookup yields CDR1 SEHNR and CDR2 FQNEAQ (reference sequence). Trimming removed 3 bases from V and 4 bases from J, with 7 bases in between. CDR3 size: 13 residues.

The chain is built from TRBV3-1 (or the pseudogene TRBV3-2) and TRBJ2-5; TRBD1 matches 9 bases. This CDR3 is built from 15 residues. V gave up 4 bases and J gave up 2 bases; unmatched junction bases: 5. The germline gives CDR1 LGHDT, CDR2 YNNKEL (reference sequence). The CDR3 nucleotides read TGTGCCAGCAGCCCTTATGGGACAGGGCAAGAGACCCAGTACTTC. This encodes CASSPYGTGQETQYF.

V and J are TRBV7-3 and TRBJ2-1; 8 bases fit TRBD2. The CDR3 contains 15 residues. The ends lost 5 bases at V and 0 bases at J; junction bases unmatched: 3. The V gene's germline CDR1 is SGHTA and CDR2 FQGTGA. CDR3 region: CASSTGTSSYNEQFF. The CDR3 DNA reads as TGTGCCAGCAGCACCGGGACTAGCTCCTACAATGAGCAGTTCTTC.

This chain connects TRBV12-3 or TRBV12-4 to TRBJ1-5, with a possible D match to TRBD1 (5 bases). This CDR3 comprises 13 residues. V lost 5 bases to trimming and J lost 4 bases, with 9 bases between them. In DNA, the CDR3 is TGTGCCAGCAGTCAGGGAACGAATCAGCCCCAGCATTTT. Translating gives CASSQGTNQPQHF.

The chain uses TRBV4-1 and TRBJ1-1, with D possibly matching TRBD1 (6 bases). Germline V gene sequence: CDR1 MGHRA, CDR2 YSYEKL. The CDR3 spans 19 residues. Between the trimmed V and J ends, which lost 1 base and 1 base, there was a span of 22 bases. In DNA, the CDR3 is TGCGCCAGCAGCCAAGGCCTCATTCTAACAGGGACTAGGAACACTGAAGCTTTCTTT. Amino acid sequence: CASSQGLILTGTRNTEAFF.

The CDR3 loop reads CASRRDEAFF. CDR3 DNA: TGTGCCAGCAGACGCGATGAAGCTTTCTTT. The chain couples TRBV6-4 to TRBJ1-1; D is uncertain. CDR1 is MRHNA and CDR2 is SNTAGT in the germline V gene. This CDR3 comprises 10 residues. The ends were cut back, 6 bases at V and 7 bases at J, with 6 bases in the middle.

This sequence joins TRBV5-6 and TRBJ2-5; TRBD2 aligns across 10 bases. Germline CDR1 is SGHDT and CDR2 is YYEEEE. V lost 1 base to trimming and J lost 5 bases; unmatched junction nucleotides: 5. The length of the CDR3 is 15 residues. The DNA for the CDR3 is TGTGCCAGCAGCTTGCGGCTAGCGGGAGATGAGACCCAGTACTTC. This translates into CASSLRLAGDETQYF. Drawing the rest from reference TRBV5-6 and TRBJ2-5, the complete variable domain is DAGVTQSPTHLIKTRGQQVTLRCSPKSGHDTVSWYQQALGQGPQFIFQYYEEEERQRGNFPDRFSGHQFPNYSSELNVNALLLGDSALYLCASSLRLAGDETQYFGPGTRLLVL.

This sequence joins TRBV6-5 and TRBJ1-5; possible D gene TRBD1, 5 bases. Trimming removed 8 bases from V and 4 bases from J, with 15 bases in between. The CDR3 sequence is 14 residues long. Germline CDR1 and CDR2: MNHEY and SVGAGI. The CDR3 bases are TGTGCCAGCCCCTTGGGGGGAGGGAATCAGCCCCAGCATTTT. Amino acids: CASPLGGGNQPQHF.

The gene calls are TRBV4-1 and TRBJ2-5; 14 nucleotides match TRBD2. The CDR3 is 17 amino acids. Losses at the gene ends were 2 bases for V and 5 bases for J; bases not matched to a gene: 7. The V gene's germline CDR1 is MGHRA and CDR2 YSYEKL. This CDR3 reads CASSQQGLAGAAETQYF. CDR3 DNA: TGCGCCAGCAGCCAACAGGGACTAGCGGGAGCCGCGGAGACCCAGTACTTC.

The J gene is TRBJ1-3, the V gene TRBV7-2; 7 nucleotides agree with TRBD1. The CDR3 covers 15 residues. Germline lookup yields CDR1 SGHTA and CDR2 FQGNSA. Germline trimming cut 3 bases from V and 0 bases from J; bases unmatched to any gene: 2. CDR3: CASSLTGTSGNTIYF. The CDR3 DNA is TGTGCCAGCAGCTTGACAGGGACCTCTGGAAACACCATATATTTT.

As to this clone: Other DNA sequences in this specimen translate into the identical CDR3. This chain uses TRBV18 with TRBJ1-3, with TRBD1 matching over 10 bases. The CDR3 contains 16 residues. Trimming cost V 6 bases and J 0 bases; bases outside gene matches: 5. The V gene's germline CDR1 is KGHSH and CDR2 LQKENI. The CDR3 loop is CASSPGTGDSGNTIYF. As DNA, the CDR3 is TGTGCCAGCTCCCCCGGGACAGGGGACTCTGGAAACACCATATATTTT. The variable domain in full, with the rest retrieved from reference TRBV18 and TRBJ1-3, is NAGVMQNPRHLVRRRGQEARLRCSPMKGHSHVYWYRQLPEEGLKFMVYLQKENIIDESGMPKERFSAEFPKEGPSILRIQQVVRGDSAAYFCASSPGTGDSGNTIYFGEGSWLTVV.

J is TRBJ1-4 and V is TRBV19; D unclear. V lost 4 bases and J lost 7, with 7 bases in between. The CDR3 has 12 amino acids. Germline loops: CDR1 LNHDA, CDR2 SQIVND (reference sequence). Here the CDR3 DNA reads TGTGCCAGTAGTACCCCTAGTGAAAAACTGTTTTTT. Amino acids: CASSTPSEKLFF.

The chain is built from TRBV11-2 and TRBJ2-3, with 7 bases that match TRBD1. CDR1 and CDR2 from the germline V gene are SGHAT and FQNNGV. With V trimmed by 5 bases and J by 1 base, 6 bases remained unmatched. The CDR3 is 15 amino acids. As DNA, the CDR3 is TGTGCCAGCAGCCCACGACAGGGTCGCACAGATACGCAGTATTTT. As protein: CASSPRQGRTDTQYF.

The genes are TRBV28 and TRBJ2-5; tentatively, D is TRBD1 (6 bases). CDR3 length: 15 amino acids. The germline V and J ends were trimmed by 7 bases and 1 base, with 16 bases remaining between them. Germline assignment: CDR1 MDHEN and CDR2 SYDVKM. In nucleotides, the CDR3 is TGTGCCAGCAAACAAGGGGGTGGAGGCCAAGAGACCCAGTACTTC. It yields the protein CASKQGGGGQETQYF.

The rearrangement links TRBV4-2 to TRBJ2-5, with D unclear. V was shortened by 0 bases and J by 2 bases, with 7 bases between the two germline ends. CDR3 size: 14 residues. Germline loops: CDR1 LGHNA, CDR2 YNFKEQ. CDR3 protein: CASSQDPRQETQYF. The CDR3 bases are TGTGCCAGCAGCCAAGATCCTAGACAAGAGACCCAGTACTTC.